This is a list of T cell receptor beta chains from one sample in a study of blood T cell repertoires in COVID-19. Measured with immunoSEQ multiplex PCR; TCRdb has only the in-frame clones, and not every one. This table holds approximately 250,000 clones, around four fifths found once. The sequenced sample consisted of peripheral blood. The receptors were gathered from an older woman with active or convalescent COVID-19. Both conserved end residues are part of each CDR3. The order of the fields is J gene, clone size, D gene, V gene, CDR3 DNA, CDR3 protein. The D gene is left open where the match is weak. A row's size may be missing; if present it is once, few, many or a size class.

TRBJ1-1,NA,TRBD1,TRBV6-5,TGTGCCAGCAGTCTGGACAGGGGCACTGAAGCTTTCTTT,CASSLDRGTEAFF
TRBJ2-2,NA,TRBD2,TRBV18,TGTGCCAGCTCCACCCTTAGCGGGACCGCGAACACCGGGGAGCTGTTTTTT,CASSTLSGTANTGELFF
TRBJ1-1,NA,NA,TRBV7-9,TGTGCCAGCAGCTTATCGGAGGGCACTGAAGCTTTCTTT,CASSLSEGTEAFF
TRBJ2-6,once,NA,TRBV7-2,TGTGCCAGCAGCCAAGAGTCAGGGTGGTACTCTGGGGCCAACGTCCTGACTTTC,CASSQESGWYSGANVLTF
TRBJ2-5,NA,NA,TRBV7-9,TGTGCCAGCAGCCAGAATCCCCAATTCGCCCAAGAGACCCAGTACTTC,CASSQNPQFAQETQYF
TRBJ2-5,NA,TRBD2,TRBV15,TGTGCCACCAGCAGAGATTTATCCCCCAAACTAGCGGGGGGTGGACAAGAGACCCAGTACTTC,CATSRDLSPKLAGGGQETQYF
TRBJ1-1,NA,NA,TRBV7-2,TGTGCCAGCAGCTTGGGATACTACCGTCGGACAGAGACTGAAGCTTTCTTT,CASSLGYYRRTETEAFF
TRBJ1-4,NA,TRBD1,TRBV6-2/TRBV6-3,TGTGCCAGCAGCCGGGGACAGGATAATGAAAAACTGTTTTTT,CASSRGQDNEKLFF
TRBJ2-3,NA,NA,TRBV21-1,TGTGCCAGCAGCAAAGTCAGGACTAGCGGGGGGGACACAGATACGCAGTATTTT,CASSKVRTSGGDTDTQYF
TRBJ1-3,NA,NA,TRBV25-1,TGTGCCAGCACCCTAGATTCTGGAAACACCATATATTTT,CASTLDSGNTIYF
TRBJ2-7,many,NA,TRBV19,TGTGCCAGTAGTATATATACAGGGTCCCTGGGGGAGCAGTACTTC,CASSIYTGSLGEQYF
TRBJ1-2,NA,TRBD1,TRBV9,TGTGCCAGCAGCTCTGCCGGGACAGGGGGCCTCTATGGCTACACCTTC,CASSSAGTGGLYGYTF
TRBJ2-5,NA,TRBD2,TRBV4-1,TGCGCCAGCAGCCAAGACGCGACTAGCGGGAGCGGCGAGACCCAGTACTTC,CASSQDATSGSGETQYF
TRBJ2-1,NA,NA,TRBV29-1,TGCAGTGTTGAACAATTGAGGACAGGGGTTAATTTTCGGCGGGAGGGCAATGAGCAGTTCTTC,CSVEQLRTGVNFRREGNEQFF
TRBJ1-6,NA,TRBD1,TRBV28,TGTGCCAGCAGCCCACTCGGACAGGGCGGATCACCCCTCCACTTT,CASSPLGQGGSPLHF
TRBJ1-1,NA,NA,TRBV10-3,TGTGCCATCGGTGGGGGGGGGAATACAGGGACGACTGAAGCTTTCTTT,CAIGGGGNTGTTEAFF